Listed here are 25 T cell receptor beta chains from one sample, sequenced in a study of blood T cell repertoires in COVID-19. TCRdb's copy holds only in-frame clones and misses some; the assay was immunoSEQ multiplex PCR. The sample yields around 450,000 clones, roughly nine tenths seen once. Sequenced: PBMCs or T cells enriched from blood (not recorded which). These receptors all stem from a woman in her late teens or twenties with acute COVID-19.

This clone was seen once. CDR3 loop: CASSPFSGGSYNEQFF. CDR3 nucleotide sequence: TGTGCCAGCTCACCATTCTCGGGGGGGTCTTACAATGAGCAGTTCTTC. V usage is TRBV18 and J usage is TRBJ2-1; TRBD2 matches 8 bases. This CDR3 has 16 residues. Germline V gene sequence: CDR1 KGHSH, CDR2 LQKENI. V lost 2 bases to trimming and J lost 4 bases; unmatched junction nucleotides: 7.

The chain recombines TRBV6-5 with TRBJ1-5; D is uncertain. This CDR3 region has 15 residues. From germline, CDR1 is MNHEY and CDR2 SVGAGI. With 7 bases removed from V and 4 bases from J, the gap between germline ends came to 17 bases. The CDR3 spells CASTWGGWGNQPQHF. Here the CDR3 DNA reads TGTGCCAGCACCTGGGGAGGGTGGGGTAATCAGCCCCAGCATTTT.

To note about this clone: Other nucleotide sequences from this sample produce the same CDR3. V gene TRBV29-1 combines with J gene TRBJ1-2; the D gene is possibly TRBD1 (5 bases). The CDR3 sequence is 14 residues long. V lost 3 bases, J lost 2 bases, and 13 bases lay in between. Germline V gene data show CDR1 as SQVTM and CDR2 as ANQGSEA. The DNA for the CDR3 is TGCAGCGTTGAGGGTAGGGGTAGGAACTATGGCTACACCTTC. Translating it yields CSVEGRGRNYGYTF.

The rearrangement uses TRBV7-9 and TRBJ2-5; the match to TRBD1 covers 7 bases. Germline CDR1 is SEHNR and CDR2 is FQNEAQ (reference sequence). With 2 bases clipped from V and 3 bases from J, the junction kept 3 bases outside the gene matches. CDR3 length: 14 amino acids. The CDR3 sequence: CASSLFGTEETQYF. The CDR3 DNA reads as TGTGCCAGCAGCTTATTCGGGACAGAAGAGACCCAGTACTTC.

This sequence joins TRBV28 and TRBJ2-5; a weak D match, TRBD1 (6 bases). The CDR3 loop spans 14 amino acids. Germline V gives CDR1 MDHEN, CDR2 SYDVKM. Trimming cost V 8 bases and J 2 bases, with 15 bases left between them. The CDR3 sequence is CASGLGQIQETQYF. The CDR3 DNA sequence: TGTGCCAGCGGCCTCGGACAGATACAAGAGACCCAGTACTTC. The full variable domain, its missing parts supplied by reference TRBV28 and TRBJ2-5, is DVKVTQSSRYLVKRTGEKVFLECVQDMDHENMFWYRQDPGLGLRLIYFSYDVKMKEKGDIPEGYSVSREKKERFSLILESASTNQTSMYLCASGLGQIQETQYFGPGTRLLVL.

This chain joins TRBV7-9 and TRBJ2-1; 14 bases are a match to TRBD2. CDR1 is SEHNR, CDR2 FQNEAQ, per germline (reference sequence). Trimming cost V 5 bases and J 3 bases; bases outside gene matches: 3. This CDR3 has 16 amino acids. The CDR3 reads CASSTGTSGGYNEQFF. For the CDR3, the DNA is TGTGCCAGCAGCACAGGGACTAGCGGGGGCTACAATGAGCAGTTCTTC.

V is TRBV7-2 and J is TRBJ1-5; TRBD1 matches at 7 bases. The CDR3 length is 15 residues. Per germline, CDR1 SGHTA and CDR2 FQGNSA. Trimming took 6 bases from V and 5 from J; bases not matched to a gene: 10. CDR3 sequence: CASRLPRDRHQPQHF. The DNA for the CDR3 is TGTGCCAGCAGACTACCCCGGGACAGACATCAGCCCCAGCATTTT.

The V and J genes are TRBV10-2 and TRBJ1-5; D uncertain. Trimming shortened V by 7 bases and J by 11 bases, and 18 bases separated the two germline ends. The CDR3 loop spans 13 amino acids. Germline V lookup: CDR1 WSHSY, CDR2 SAAADI. The CDR3 bases are TGCGCCAGCACCGCCTCTCCTAGTTCAGCCCAGCATTTT. Its protein product is CASTASPSSAQHF.

CDR3 DNA: TGTGCCACCAGCAGAGGGATAGCGGGGGCCGAATCCTACGAGCAGTACTTC. Amino acids: CATSRGIAGAESYEQYF. This sequence joins TRBV15 and TRBJ2-7; 9 bases line up with TRBD2. V shed 1 base and J 1 base; nucleotides not matched to a gene: 8. CDR3 length: 17 amino acids. Germline V gene lookup returns CDR1 LNHNV and CDR2 YYDKDF (reference sequence).

The chain has TRBV11-2 and TRBJ1-1; D is possibly TRBD1 (5 bases). V lost 1 base and J lost 7, with 10 bases in between. Germline CDR1 SGHAT, CDR2 FQNNGV. This CDR3 has 13 amino acids. The CDR3 reads CASSLGGGVEAFF. The CDR3 DNA sequence: TGTGCCAGCAGCTTAGGGGGGGGTGTTGAAGCTTTCTTT.

The chain recombines TRBV27 with TRBJ1-2, with TRBD1 matching 10 bases. The J segment lost 5 bases and the V segment lost 3 bases, leaving 6 bases of the junction unmatched. From germline, CDR1 is MNHEY and CDR2 SMNVEV (reference sequence). The CDR3 sequence is 15 residues long. For the CDR3, the DNA is TGTGCCAGCAGTTTCGGACAGGGGGTGAGATATGGCTACACCTTC. Its translation: CASSFGQGVRYGYTF.

The chain joins TRBV13 to TRBJ2-3; 9 positions match TRBD2. The V gene's germline CDR1 is PRHDT and CDR2 FYEKMQ (reference sequence). This CDR3 region has 17 residues. With V trimmed by 1 base and J by 6 bases, 11 bases remained unmatched. The DNA for the CDR3 is TGTGCCAGCAGCTTAGTTTTCCTAGCGGGACGTAGGGATACGCAGTATTTT. Translating gives CASSLVFLAGRRDTQYF.

V usage is TRBV15 and J usage is TRBJ2-4, with TRBD1 matching over 9 bases. Germline CDR1 and CDR2: LNHNV and YYDKDF (reference sequence). This CDR3 contains 15 residues. V gave up 4 bases and J gave up 3 bases; unmatched junction bases: 4. CDR3 region: CATSKQGAGKNIQYF. CDR3 sequence (DNA): TGTGCCACCAGCAAACAGGGGGCGGGCAAAAACATTCAGTACTTC.

J is TRBJ1-5 and V is TRBV19, with TRBD1 identical over 9 bases. Trimming at V came to 5 bases and at J to 7 bases, leaving 3 bases not matched to a gene. This CDR3 has 13 residues. The germline CDR1 and CDR2 sequences are LNHDA and SQIVND (reference sequence). The CDR3 nucleotides are TGTGCCAGTAGTCCCGGGACAGGGCAGCCCCAGCATTTT. This codes for CASSPGTGQPQHF.

The CDR3 region has the DNA TGCGCCAGCAGCCAAGAAGATCAGGGCGCGGGGTATGGCTACACCTTC. The encoded protein is CASSQEDQGAGYGYTF. V usage is TRBV4-3 and J usage is TRBJ1-2; a weak D match, TRBD1 (5 bases). Trimming pared 0 bases from V and 5 bases from J, leaving 16 bases between. The CDR3 has 16 amino acids. The germline V gene has CDR1 LGHNA and CDR2 YSLEER.

The table lists this clone with a few counts. The rearrangement joins TRBV30 to TRBJ2-7, with D maybe TRBD2 (5 bases). The germline V and J ends were trimmed by 5 bases and 0 bases, with 11 bases remaining between them. The CDR3 is 13 residues long. Germline V gene lookup returns CDR1 GTSNPN and CDR2 SVGIG (reference sequence). CDR3 region: CAWLSGSSYEQYF. Written as DNA, the CDR3 is TGTGCCTGGCTATCGGGGTCCTCCTACGAGCAGTACTTC.

The chain has TRBV6-2 or TRBV6-3 and TRBJ2-7; D possibly corresponds to TRBD2 (6 bases). Trimming cost V 5 bases and J 6 bases, with 17 bases left between them. The germline V gene encodes CDR1 MNHEY and CDR2 SVGEGT. This CDR3 is 14 amino acids long. CDR3 residues: CASSLGGSVSEQYF. CDR3 sequence (DNA): TGTGCCAGCAGTCTTGGGGGGAGTGTTAGCGAGCAGTACTTC.

The rearrangement links TRBV24-1 to TRBJ2-6; D gene ambiguous. Germline V gene data show CDR1 as KGHDR and CDR2 as SFDVKD. The ends were cut back, 5 bases at V and 0 bases at J, with 13 bases in the middle. The CDR3 contains 17 residues. The CDR3 here is CATSVGRQSSGANVLTF. As DNA, the CDR3 is TGTGCCACCAGTGTTGGCAGGCAGAGCTCTGGGGCCAACGTCCTGACTTTC.

The chain links TRBV6-1 to TRBJ2-5; 10 positions agree with TRBD2. The CDR3 has 15 amino acids. V gave up 2 bases and J gave up 4 bases; unmatched junction bases: 4. Germline V gene sequence: CDR1 MNHNS, CDR2 SASEGT. The CDR3 sequence is CASSELVAGGETQYF. The CDR3 nucleotides are TGTGCCAGCAGTGAATTGGTAGCGGGAGGAGAGACCCAGTACTTC.

The chain combines TRBV6-5 with TRBJ1-1; TRBD1 is a possible D gene (5 bases). The CDR3 extends over 11 amino acids. V lost 5 bases, J lost 7 bases, and 8 bases lay in between. Germline CDR1 is MNHEY and CDR2 is SVGAGI. CDR3 in DNA: TGTGCCAGCAGTCATACAGGTGAAGCTTTCTTT. Protein product: CASSHTGEAFF.

V and J are TRBV3-1 (or the pseudogene TRBV3-2) and TRBJ1-1; 12 nucleotides match TRBD1. The CDR3 consists of 15 residues. The junction had 8 bases not matched to a gene; V was cut back by 7 bases and J by 5 bases. The V gene's germline CDR1 is LGHDT and CDR2 YNNKEL (reference sequence). This CDR3 reads CASTARDRGRTEAFF. The CDR3 region has the DNA TGTGCCAGCACAGCAAGGGACAGGGGGCGGACTGAAGCTTTCTTT.

The chain employs TRBV6-5 and TRBJ1-2; D is perhaps TRBD1 (6 bases). CDR1 and CDR2 (germline): MNHEY, SVGAGI. The V end was cut by 6 bases, the J end by 2 bases, with 13 bases between. CDR3 length: 14 amino acids. The CDR3 sequence is CASRKQGFNYGYTF. Written as DNA, the CDR3 is TGTGCCAGCAGGAAACAGGGATTCAACTATGGCTACACCTTC.

This clone was seen a handful of times. The rearrangement joins TRBV7-9 to TRBJ2-7, with 8 bases aligning to TRBD1. V dropped 5 bases and J dropped 0; count of bases not matched to a gene: 9. The CDR3 contains 16 residues. The germline gives CDR1 SEHNR, CDR2 FQNEAQ (reference sequence). The CDR3 coding sequence is TGTGCCAGCAGCATGCCTCCCGGGACAGGCTCCTACGAGCAGTACTTC. Protein: CASSMPPGTGSYEQYF. The full variable domain, completed using reference TRBV7-9 and TRBJ2-7, is DTGVSQNPRHKITKRGQNVTFRCDPISEHNRLYWYRQTLGQGPEFLTYFQNEAQLEKSRLLSDRFSAERPKGSFSTLEIQRTEQGDSAMYLCASSMPPGTGSYEQYFGPGTRLTVT.

This clone was seen once. The chain is built from TRBV6-5 and TRBJ1-6; a weak D match, TRBD1 (5 bases). Trimming removed 8 bases at V and 9 bases at J, with 20 bases between. Germline lookup yields CDR1 MNHEY and CDR2 SVGAGI. This CDR3 has 15 residues. This CDR3 is CASHPPESGGSPLHF. DNA for the CDR3: TGTGCCAGCCACCCCCCGGAGAGCGGGGGTTCACCCCTCCACTTT.

The rearrangement links TRBV5-6 to TRBJ1-3; TRBD1 is a possible D gene (5 bases). The germline V gene has CDR1 SGHDT and CDR2 YYEEEE. This CDR3 is 15 amino acids long. The germline V and J ends were trimmed by 1 base and 1 base, with 9 bases remaining between them. The CDR3 coding sequence is TGTGCCAGCAGCTTGTTTCAGGGTTCTGGAAACACCATATATTTT. Amino acid sequence: CASSLFQGSGNTIYF.